This T cell receptor (beta chain) derives from a study of siplizumab effects on memory and regulatory T cells. Clones were read by immunoSEQ multiplex PCR, and TCRdb kept only the in-frame ones, dropping some. The table has 95,000 to 110,000 clones, nearly 95% seen once; the top ten hold 0.62%. This CDR3 contains 15 residues. Germline values: CDR1 LNHDA, CDR2 SQIVND (reference sequence). V was cut by 4 bases and J by 0 bases, with 10 bases left in between. The chain joins TRBV19 to TRBJ2-1, with D possibly TRBD1 on 6 matching bases. Sequencing was performed on Tregs sorted from blood. The clonotype originates from a human donor in good health. This CDR3 reads CASSKQGHSYNEQFF. CDR3 bases: TGTGCCAGTAGTAAGCAGGGGCACTCCTACAATGAGCAGTTCTTC. The entire variable domain, with the rest obtained from reference TRBV19 and TRBJ2-1, is as follows: DGGITQSPKYLFRKEGQNVTLSCEQNLNHDAMYWYRQDPGQGLRLIYYSQIVNDFQKGDIAEGYSVSREKKESFPLTVTSAQKNPTAFYLCASSKQGHSYNEQFFGPGTRLTVL.